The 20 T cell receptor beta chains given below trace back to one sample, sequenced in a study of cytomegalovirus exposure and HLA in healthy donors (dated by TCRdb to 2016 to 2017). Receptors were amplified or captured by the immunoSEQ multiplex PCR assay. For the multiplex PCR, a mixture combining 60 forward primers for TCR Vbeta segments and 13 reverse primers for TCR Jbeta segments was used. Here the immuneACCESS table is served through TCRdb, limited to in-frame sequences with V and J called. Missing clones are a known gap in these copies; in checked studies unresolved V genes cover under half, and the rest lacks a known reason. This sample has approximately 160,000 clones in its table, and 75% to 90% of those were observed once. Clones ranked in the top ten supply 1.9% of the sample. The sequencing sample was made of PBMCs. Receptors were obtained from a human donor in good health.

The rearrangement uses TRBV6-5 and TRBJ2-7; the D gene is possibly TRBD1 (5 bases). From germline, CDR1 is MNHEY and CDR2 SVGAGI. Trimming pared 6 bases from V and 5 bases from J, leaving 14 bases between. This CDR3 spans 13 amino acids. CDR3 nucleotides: TGTGCCAGCAGGGGGCGTAGTTTCGACGAGCAGTACTTC. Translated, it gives CASRGRSFDEQYF.

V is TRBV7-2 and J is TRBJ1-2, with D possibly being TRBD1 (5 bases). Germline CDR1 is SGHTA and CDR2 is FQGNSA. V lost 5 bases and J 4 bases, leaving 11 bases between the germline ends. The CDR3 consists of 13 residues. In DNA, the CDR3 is TGTGCCAGCAGCCTGCTGGGGGGCTATGGCTACACCTTC. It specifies CASSLLGGYGYTF.

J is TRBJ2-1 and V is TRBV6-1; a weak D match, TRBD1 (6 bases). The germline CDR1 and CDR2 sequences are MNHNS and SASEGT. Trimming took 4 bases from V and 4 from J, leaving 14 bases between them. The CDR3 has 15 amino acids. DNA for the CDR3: TGTGCCAGCAGTGCCCGGGACACCCCTTACAATGAGCAGTTCTTC. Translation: CASSARDTPYNEQFF.

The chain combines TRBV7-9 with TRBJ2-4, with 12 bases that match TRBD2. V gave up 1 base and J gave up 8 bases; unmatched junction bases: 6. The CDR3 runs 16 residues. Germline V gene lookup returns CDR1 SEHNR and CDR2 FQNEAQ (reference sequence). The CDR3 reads CASSLGASGGVHIQYF. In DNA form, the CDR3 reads TGTGCCAGCAGCTTAGGGGCTAGCGGGGGGGTTCACATTCAGTACTTC. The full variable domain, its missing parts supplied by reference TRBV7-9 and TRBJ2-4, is DTGVSQNPRHKITKRGQNVTFRCDPISEHNRLYWYRQTLGQGPEFLTYFQNEAQLEKSRLLSDRFSAERPKGSFSTLEIQRTEQGDSAMYLCASSLGASGGVHIQYFGAGTRLSVL.

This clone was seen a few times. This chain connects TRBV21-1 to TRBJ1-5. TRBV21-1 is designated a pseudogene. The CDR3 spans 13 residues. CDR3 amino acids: CASSKRGWGPQHF. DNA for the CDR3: TGTGCCAGCAGCAAACGGGGGTGGGGGCCCCAGCATTTT.

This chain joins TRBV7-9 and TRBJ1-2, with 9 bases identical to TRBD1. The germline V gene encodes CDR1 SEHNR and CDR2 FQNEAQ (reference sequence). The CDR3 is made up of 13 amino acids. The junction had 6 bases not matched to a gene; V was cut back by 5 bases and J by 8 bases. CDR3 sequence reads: CASSPGQGGGYTF. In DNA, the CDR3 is TGTGCCAGCAGCCCGGGACAGGGAGGCGGCTACACCTTC.

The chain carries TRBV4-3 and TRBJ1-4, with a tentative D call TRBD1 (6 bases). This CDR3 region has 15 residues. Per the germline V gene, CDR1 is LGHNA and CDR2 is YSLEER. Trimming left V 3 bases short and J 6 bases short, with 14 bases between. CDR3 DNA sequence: TGCGCCAGCAGCCATAGGGGGGGTGAGGATGAAAAACTGTTTTTT. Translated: CASSHRGGEDEKLFF.

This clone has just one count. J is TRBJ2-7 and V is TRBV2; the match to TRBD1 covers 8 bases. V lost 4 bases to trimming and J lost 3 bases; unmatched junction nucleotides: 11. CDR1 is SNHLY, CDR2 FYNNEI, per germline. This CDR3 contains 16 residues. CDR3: CASSGTGTGGLYEQYF. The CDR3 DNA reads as TGTGCCAGCAGTGGAACCGGGACAGGAGGACTCTACGAGCAGTACTTC.

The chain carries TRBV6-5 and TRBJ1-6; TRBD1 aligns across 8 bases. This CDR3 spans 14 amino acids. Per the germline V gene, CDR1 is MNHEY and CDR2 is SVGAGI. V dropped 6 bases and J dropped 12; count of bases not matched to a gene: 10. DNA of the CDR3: TGTGCCAGCAGCCAGTGGGACAGGAGAGAACCCCTCCACTTT. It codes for CASSQWDRREPLHF.

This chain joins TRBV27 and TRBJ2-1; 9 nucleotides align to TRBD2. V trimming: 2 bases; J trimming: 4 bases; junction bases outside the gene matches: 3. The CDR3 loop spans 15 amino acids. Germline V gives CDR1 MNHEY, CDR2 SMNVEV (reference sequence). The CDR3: CASSLAGGLYNEQFF. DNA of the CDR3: TGTGCCAGCAGTTTAGCGGGGGGGCTTTACAATGAGCAGTTCTTC.

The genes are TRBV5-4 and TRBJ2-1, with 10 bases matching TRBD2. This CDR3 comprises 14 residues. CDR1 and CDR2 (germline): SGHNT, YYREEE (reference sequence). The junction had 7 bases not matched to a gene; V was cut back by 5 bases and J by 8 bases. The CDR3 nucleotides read TGTGCCAGCAGACCCAGCGGGGGGGCCGATGAGCAGTTCTTC. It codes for CASRPSGGADEQFF.

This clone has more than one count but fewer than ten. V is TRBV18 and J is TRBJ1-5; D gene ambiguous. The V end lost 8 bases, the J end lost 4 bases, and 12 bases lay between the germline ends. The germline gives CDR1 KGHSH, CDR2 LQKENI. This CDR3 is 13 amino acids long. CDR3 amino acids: CASTAFLNQPQHF. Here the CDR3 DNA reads TGTGCCAGCACAGCCTTCTTGAATCAGCCCCAGCATTTT.

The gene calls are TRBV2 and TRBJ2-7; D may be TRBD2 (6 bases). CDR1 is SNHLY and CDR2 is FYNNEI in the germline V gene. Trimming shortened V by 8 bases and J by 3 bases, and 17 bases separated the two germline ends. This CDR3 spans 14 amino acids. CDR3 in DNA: TGTGCCAGCGGGGGGAGTAGTAGGAGCTACGAGCAGTACTTC. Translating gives CASGGSSRSYEQYF.

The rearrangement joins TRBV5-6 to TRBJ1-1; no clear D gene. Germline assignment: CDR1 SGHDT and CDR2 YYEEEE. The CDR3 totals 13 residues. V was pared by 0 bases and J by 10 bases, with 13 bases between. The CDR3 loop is CASSLGRESRAFF. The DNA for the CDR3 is TGTGCCAGCAGCTTGGGACGGGAGAGTCGAGCTTTCTTT.

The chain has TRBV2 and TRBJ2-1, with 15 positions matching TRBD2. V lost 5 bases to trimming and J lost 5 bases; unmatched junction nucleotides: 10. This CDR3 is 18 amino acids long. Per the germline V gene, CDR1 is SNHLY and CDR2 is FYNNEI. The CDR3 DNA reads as TGTGCCAGCAGTCCAGGACTAGCGGGGGGGCCGTTGGACAATGAGCAGTTCTTC. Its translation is CASSPGLAGGPLDNEQFF.

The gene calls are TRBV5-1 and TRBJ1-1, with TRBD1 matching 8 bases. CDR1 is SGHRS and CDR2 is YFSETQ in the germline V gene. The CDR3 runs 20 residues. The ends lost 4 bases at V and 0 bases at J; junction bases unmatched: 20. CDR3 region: CASSPPSRGTGTFMNTEAFF. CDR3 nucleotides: TGCGCCAGCAGCCCTCCGTCGCGAGGGACAGGAACGTTCATGAACACTGAAGCTTTCTTT.

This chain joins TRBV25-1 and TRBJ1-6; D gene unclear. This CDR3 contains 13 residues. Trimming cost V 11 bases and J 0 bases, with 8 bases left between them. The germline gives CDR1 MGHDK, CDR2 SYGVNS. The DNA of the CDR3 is TGTGCCTCCGAGAGCTCCTATAATTCACCCCTCCACTTT. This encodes CASESSYNSPLHF.

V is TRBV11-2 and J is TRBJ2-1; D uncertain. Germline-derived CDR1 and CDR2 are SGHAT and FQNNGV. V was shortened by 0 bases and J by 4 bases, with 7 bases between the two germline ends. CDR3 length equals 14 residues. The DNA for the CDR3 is TGTGCCAGCAGCTTAGAACTCCCTTACAATGAGCAGTTCTTC. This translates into CASSLELPYNEQFF.

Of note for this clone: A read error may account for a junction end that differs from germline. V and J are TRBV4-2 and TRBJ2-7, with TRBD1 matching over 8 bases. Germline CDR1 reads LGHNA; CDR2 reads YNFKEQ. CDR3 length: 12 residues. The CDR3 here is CASSSTGTGLNF. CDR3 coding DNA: TGTGCCAGCAGCTCCACCGGGACAGGCCTTAACTTC.

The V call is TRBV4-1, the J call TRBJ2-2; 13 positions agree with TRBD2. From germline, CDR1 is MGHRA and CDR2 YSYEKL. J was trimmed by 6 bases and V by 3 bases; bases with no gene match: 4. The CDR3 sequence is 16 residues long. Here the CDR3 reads CASSHEGLAGSGELFF. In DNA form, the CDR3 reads TGCGCCAGCAGCCACGAGGGACTAGCGGGGTCCGGGGAGCTGTTTTTT.